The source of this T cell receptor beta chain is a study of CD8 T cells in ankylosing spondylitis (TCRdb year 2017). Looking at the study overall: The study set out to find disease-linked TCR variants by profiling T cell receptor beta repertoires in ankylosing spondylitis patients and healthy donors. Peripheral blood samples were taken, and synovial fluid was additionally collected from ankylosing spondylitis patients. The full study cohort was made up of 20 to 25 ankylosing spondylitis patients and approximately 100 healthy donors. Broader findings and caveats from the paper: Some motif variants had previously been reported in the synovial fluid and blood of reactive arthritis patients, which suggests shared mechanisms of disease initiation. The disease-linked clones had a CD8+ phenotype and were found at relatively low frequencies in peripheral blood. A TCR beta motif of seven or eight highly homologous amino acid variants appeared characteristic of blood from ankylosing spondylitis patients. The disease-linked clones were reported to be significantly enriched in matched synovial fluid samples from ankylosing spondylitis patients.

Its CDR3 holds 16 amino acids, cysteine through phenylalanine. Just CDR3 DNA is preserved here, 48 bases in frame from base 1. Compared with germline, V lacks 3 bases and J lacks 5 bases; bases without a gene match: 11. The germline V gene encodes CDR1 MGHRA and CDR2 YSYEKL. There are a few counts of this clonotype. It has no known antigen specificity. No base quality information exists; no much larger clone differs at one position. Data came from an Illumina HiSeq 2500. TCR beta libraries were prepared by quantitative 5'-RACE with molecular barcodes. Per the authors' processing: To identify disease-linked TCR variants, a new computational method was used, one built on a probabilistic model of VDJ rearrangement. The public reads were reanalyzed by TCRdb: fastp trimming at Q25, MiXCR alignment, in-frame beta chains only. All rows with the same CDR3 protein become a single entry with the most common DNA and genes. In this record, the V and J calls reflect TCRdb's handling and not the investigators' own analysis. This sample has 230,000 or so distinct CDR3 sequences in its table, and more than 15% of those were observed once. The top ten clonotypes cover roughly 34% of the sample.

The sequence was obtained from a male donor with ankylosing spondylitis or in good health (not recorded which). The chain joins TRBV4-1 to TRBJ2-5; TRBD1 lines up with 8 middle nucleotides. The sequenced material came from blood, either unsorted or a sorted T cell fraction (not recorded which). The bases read TGCGCCAGCAGCCAGGGATGGACAGGGACGAGCGAGACCCAGTACTTC. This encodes CASSQGWTGTSETQYF.